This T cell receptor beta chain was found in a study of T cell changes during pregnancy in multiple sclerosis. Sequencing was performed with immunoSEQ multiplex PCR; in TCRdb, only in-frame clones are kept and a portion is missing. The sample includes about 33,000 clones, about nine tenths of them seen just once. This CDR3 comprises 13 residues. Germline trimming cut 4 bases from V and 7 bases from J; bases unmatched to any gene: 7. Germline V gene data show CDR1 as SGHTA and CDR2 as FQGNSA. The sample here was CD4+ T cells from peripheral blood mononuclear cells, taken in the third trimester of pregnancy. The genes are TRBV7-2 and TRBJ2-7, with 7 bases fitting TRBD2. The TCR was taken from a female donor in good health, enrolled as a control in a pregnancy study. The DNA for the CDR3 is TGTGCCAGCAGCTCGGTGGGGGGGACGGAGCAGTACTTC. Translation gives CASSSVGGTEQYF.